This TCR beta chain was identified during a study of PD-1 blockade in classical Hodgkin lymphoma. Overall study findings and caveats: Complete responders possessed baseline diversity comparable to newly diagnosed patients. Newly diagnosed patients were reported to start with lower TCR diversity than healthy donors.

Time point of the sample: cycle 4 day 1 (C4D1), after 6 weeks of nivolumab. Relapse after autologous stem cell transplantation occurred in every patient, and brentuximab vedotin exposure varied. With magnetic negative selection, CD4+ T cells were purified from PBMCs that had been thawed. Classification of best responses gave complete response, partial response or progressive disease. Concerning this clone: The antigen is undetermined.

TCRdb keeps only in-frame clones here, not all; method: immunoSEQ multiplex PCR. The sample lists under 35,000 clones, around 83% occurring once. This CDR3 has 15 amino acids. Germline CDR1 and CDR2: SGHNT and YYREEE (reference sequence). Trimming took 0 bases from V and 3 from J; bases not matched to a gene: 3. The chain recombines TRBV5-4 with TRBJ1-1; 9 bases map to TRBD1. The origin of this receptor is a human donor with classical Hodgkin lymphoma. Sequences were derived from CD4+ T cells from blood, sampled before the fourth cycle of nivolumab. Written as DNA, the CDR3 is TGTGCCAGCAGCTTGGAGGGACAGGGTTACACTGAAGCTTTCTTT. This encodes CASSLEGQGYTEAFF.